This T cell receptor beta chain was observed in a study of blood T cell repertoires in COVID-19 (TCRdb year 2020). For the study in its entirety: The collaborator samples originated in the United States, Italy and Spain and spanned the acute and convalescent phases of COVID-19. The prospective study material was composed of cDNA or gDNA derived from T cells, B-cell-depleted T cells, or PBMCs. Deeply sampled blood TCRbeta repertoires from subjects exposed to, actively infected with, or recovered from COVID-19 were included in the dataset. A freely available public database, intended as a resource for researchers studying the immune response to SARS-CoV-2, is where the repertoires were released. The samples were drawn from the first 160 participants of the ongoing ImmuneRACE study and from 1,254 subjects provided by 6 global collaborators. A de-identified subject ID, COVID-19 status, age in years and sex were almost always included in the sample metadata. HLA class I and class II types, where available, came from metadata supplied by the sample provider rather than from assay-based typing.

Concerning this clone itself: Its antigen is not yet known. No much larger clone exists at a distance of one base, and base qualities are not known.

TCRbeta CDR3 regions were amplified from genomic DNA using the immunoSEQ Assay, a bias-controlled multiplex PCR. As for how the authors treated the data: Nucleated cell counts per sample were estimated from amplification of reference gene primers within the assay. To quantify the absolute abundance of each unique TCRbeta CDR3 rearrangement, sequence reads were collapsed and filtered. For each sample, productive Simpson clonality was calculated as the square root of Simpson's diversity index over productive rearrangements. Entries here come from immuneACCESS through TCRdb and include only in-frame sequences with V and J called. Some clones fail to appear in such tables; in the studies checked, an unresolved V gene covers under half of the shortfall, and the cause of the remainder is unknown. V and J calls and clone size are given by that table; D and trimming were obtained from the DNA. Within this sample are 250,000 to 350,000 clones, with around 85% of them counted one time only. The ten biggest clones cover around 4.5% of the sample.

A distance of 13 bases separates the germline ends of V and J, which lose 3 bases and 4 bases respectively. In the germline V gene (reference sequence), CDR1 corresponds to LNHDA and CDR2 to SQIVND. Spanning cysteine to phenylalanine, the CDR3 consists of 15 amino acids. CDR3 DNA is the only sequence kept; it has 45 bases, read in frame from the first base. The study at large found these results: The quantity of clinical and demographic metadata differed by source and by participant and was supplied without curation.

Enrolling through a virtual design, the prospective study's participants ranged in age from roughly 18 to 89 years and lived across 24 United States geographic areas. Cohort assignment in the prospective study relied on participant-reported clinical history from a screening survey and a study questionnaire. For ImmuneRACE Cohort 3, a participant was defined as recovered based on two consecutive negative NP/OP PCR tests, clearance by a healthcare professional, or resolution of symptoms. Mobile phlebotomists in the prospective study collected whole blood, serum and a nasopharyngeal or oropharyngeal swab from every participant. Prospective study participants could optionally give additional blood draws and questionnaires over an approximately two-month period. Before DNA extraction, prospective study blood samples were shipped either frozen or at room temperature.

This TCR was recovered from a woman aged 25 to 45 who had recovered from COVID-19. Recombination joined TRBV19 with TRBJ1-5; too little of a D gene remains to name it. The specimen was PBMCs or T cells enriched from blood (not recorded which). The CDR3 reads as follows: CASSMLESGNQPQHF. The DNA is TGTGCCAGTAGTATGTTGGAGAGCGGTAATCAGCCCCAGCATTTT.